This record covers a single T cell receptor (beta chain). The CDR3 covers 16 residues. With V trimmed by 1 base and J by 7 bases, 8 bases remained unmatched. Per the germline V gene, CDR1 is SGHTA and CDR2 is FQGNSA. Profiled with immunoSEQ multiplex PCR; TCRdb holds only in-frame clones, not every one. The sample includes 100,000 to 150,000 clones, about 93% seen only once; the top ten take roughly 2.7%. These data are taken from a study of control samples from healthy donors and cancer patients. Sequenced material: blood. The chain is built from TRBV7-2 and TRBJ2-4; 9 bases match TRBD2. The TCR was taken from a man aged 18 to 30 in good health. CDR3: CASSLGAGGPGNIQYF. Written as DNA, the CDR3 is TGTGCCAGCAGCTTAGGGGCGGGAGGGCCCGGTAACATTCAGTACTTC.